The next 30 T cell receptor beta chains were all read from a single sample in a study of OX40 agonist ivuxolimab in advanced cancers. Measured with immunoSEQ multiplex PCR; TCRdb has only the in-frame clones, and not every one. The repertoire holds around 62,000 clones, with more than 65% as singletons. The sequences come from CD4+ or CD8+ T cells sorted from blood, collected in a trial of the OX40 agonist ivuxolimab. Receptor source: an adult with an advanced solid tumor such as melanoma, head and neck, liver or kidney cancer.

The chain joins TRBV2 to TRBJ2-4; no firm D call. The CDR3 extends over 15 amino acids. Germline V CDR1 and CDR2: SNHLY, FYNNEI. Deletions cut 1 base from V and 0 bases from J, with 7 bases between. CDR3 protein: CASSEGWLAKNIQYF. In DNA, the CDR3 is TGTGCCAGCAGTGAAGGGTGGCTAGCCAAAAACATTCAGTACTTC. The entire variable domain, with the rest obtained from reference TRBV2 and TRBJ2-4, is as follows: EPEVTQTPSHQVTQMGQEVILRCVPISNHLYFYWYRQILGQKVEFLVSFYNNEISEKSEIFDDQFSVERPDGSNFTLKIRSTKLEDSAMYFCASSEGWLAKNIQYFGAGTRLSVL.

There are many counts of this clone. The rearrangement joins TRBV4-3 to TRBJ1-2, with D tentatively TRBD1 (5 bases). There are 15 residues in the CDR3. Germline V lookup: CDR1 LGHNA, CDR2 YSLEER. V was pared by 1 base and J by 7 bases, with 16 bases between. Here the CDR3 DNA reads TGCGCCAGCAGCCAAGTTCGGGAAAGGGGACTTGGCTACACCTTC. The encoded protein is CASSQVRERGLGYTF.

The chain has TRBV7-8 and TRBJ1-1; perhaps TRBD1 as D (6 bases). The CDR3 loop spans 16 amino acids. Germline CDR1 and CDR2: SGHVS and FQNEAQ. V dropped 5 bases and J dropped 3 bases, with 19 bases sitting between them. The CDR3 DNA reads TGTGCCAGCAGCGAGGGGAGTCAAGGGGGAGACACTGAAGCTTTCTTT. As protein: CASSEGSQGGDTEAFF.

The chain uses TRBV7-9 and TRBJ2-5, with TRBD1 matching over 9 bases. The V and J ends lost 5 bases and 5 bases, in that order; junction bases with no gene match: 6. Per the germline V gene, CDR1 is SEHNR and CDR2 is FQNEAQ (reference sequence). CDR3 length: 14 residues. DNA for the CDR3: TGTGCCAGCAGCCGGACAGGGGATCCGGAGACCCAGTACTTC. Its translation: CASSRTGDPETQYF.

The rearrangement uses TRBV5-1 and TRBJ2-3; 9 bases match TRBD1. The CDR3 loop spans 17 amino acids. Looked up from germline, CDR1 is SGHRS and CDR2 is YFSETQ. The junction had 11 bases not matched to a gene; V was cut back by 4 bases and J by 2 bases. The CDR3 DNA sequence: TGCGCCAGCAGCCCAGGTTGGACAGGGGACTCCACAGATACGCAGTATTTT. Translating it yields CASSPGWTGDSTDTQYF.

This chain connects TRBV7-9 to TRBJ2-7; no definite D call. This CDR3 comprises 11 residues. V lost 5 bases to trimming and J lost 2 bases, with 4 bases between them. Germline loops: CDR1 SEHNR, CDR2 FQNEAQ (reference sequence). The CDR3 DNA reads as TGTGCCAGCAGCAAGGCCTACGAGCAGTACTTC. Protein product: CASSKAYEQYF.

The CDR3 protein is CASSQASGRSYEQYF. The CDR3 region has the DNA TGCGCCAGCAGCCAGGCTAGCGGGAGAAGCTACGAGCAGTACTTC. The V and J genes are TRBV4-1 and TRBJ2-7, with 10 bases that match TRBD2. This CDR3 spans 15 amino acids. The ends lost 3 bases at V and 3 bases at J; junction bases unmatched: 5. CDR1 and CDR2 from the germline V gene are MGHRA and YSYEKL.

The V gene is TRBV4-2, the J gene TRBJ2-3; TRBD2 agrees at 13 bases. The CDR3 totals 17 residues. Trimming took 3 bases from V and 1 from J; bases not matched to a gene: 4. CDR1 and CDR2 from the germline V gene are LGHNA and YNFKEQ. The CDR3 region is CASSQGLAGRGTDTQYF. In nucleotides, the CDR3 is TGTGCCAGCAGCCAGGGACTAGCGGGAAGGGGCACAGATACGCAGTATTTT.

The V and J genes are TRBV11-2 and TRBJ1-2; D remains ambiguous. Trimming took 2 bases from V and 2 from J, leaving 18 bases between them. The CDR3 has 17 residues. Germline CDR1 SGHAT, CDR2 FQNNGV. CDR3 DNA: TGTGCCAGCAGCTTAAATTCGGGCGGTCTGCGCAACTATGGCTACACCTTC. Its protein is CASSLNSGGLRNYGYTF.

The J gene is TRBJ1-1, the V gene TRBV30; weak D call: TRBD1 (5 bases). V was trimmed by 4 bases and J by 4 bases, leaving 16 bases between them. Germline CDR1 reads GTSNPN; CDR2 reads SVGIG (reference sequence). The CDR3 runs 14 residues. CDR3 residues: CAWTTGGGVTEAFF. The CDR3, as DNA: TGTGCCTGGACCACCGGGGGGGGAGTCACTGAAGCTTTCTTT.

The chain combines TRBV28 with TRBJ1-3; TRBD1 is a possible D gene (6 bases). The V gene's germline CDR1 is MDHEN and CDR2 SYDVKM. Trimming took 3 bases from V and 7 from J, leaving 13 bases between them. The CDR3 sequence is 14 residues long. The CDR3 loop is CASSFTGQSNTIYF. CDR3 DNA: TGTGCCAGCAGTTTTACGGGACAAAGTAACACCATATATTTT.

The chain recombines TRBV9 with TRBJ2-7; a possible D gene is TRBD1 (5 bases). This CDR3 comprises 13 residues. Between the trimmed V and J ends, which lost 3 bases and 2 bases, there was a span of 9 bases. Germline CDR1 reads SGDLS; CDR2 reads YYNGEE. CDR3 in DNA: TGTGCCAGCAGCGGGGGCATGACCTACGAGCAGTACTTC. Translating it yields CASSGGMTYEQYF. The full variable domain, in which reference TRBV9 and TRBJ2-7 provide the parts outside the CDR3, is DSGVTQTPKHLITATGQRVTLRCSPRSGDLSVYWYQQSLDQGLQFLIQYYNGEERAKGNILERFSAQQFPDLHSELNLSSLELGDSALYFCASSGGMTYEQYFGPGTRLTVT.

This clone was counted a few times. At one of its ends the junction is not consistent with the germline gene, which may arise from a read error. V and J are TRBV10-3 and TRBJ2-4; D is unclear. Germline loops: CDR1 ENHRY, CDR2 SYGVKD. There are 14 residues in the CDR3. The CDR3 DNA follows: TGTGCCATCAGTGGCGACGTGGCCAGAAACATTCAGTACTTC. Translating gives CAISGDVARNIQYF.

This clone showed up just once. The J gene is TRBJ2-7, the V gene TRBV6-4; D may be TRBD1 (6 bases). Trimming cost V 6 bases and J 1 base, with 19 bases left between them. Looked up from germline, CDR1 is MRHNA and CDR2 is SNTAGT. The length of the CDR3 is 16 residues. CDR3 residues: CASRHDLQGKSYEQYF. DNA of the CDR3: TGTGCCAGCAGGCATGACCTACAGGGTAAGTCCTACGAGCAGTACTTC.

This clone was seen a single time. V is TRBV6-1 and J is TRBJ2-1, with D tentatively TRBD1 (5 bases). Germline assignment: CDR1 MNHNS and CDR2 SASEGT. V lost 2 bases and J lost 8, with 13 bases in between. This CDR3 is built from 14 residues. CDR3 sequence (DNA): TGTGCCAGCAGTGAATTCTTCATAGGGGATGAGCAGTTCTTC. It codes for CASSEFFIGDEQFF.

This clone has just a few counts. The rearrangement joins TRBV7-2 to TRBJ2-7; no clear D gene. The length of the CDR3 is 16 residues. Trimming removed 3 bases at V and 0 bases at J, with 15 bases between. Germline values: CDR1 SGHTA, CDR2 FQGNSA. The CDR3 here is CASSFYDPQSSYEQYF. CDR3 sequence (DNA): TGTGCCAGCAGCTTCTACGACCCCCAGAGCTCCTACGAGCAGTACTTC.

The chain is built from TRBV28 and TRBJ2-7, with a tentative D call TRBD1 (5 bases). Germline CDR1 MDHEN, CDR2 SYDVKM. Trimming removed 5 bases at V and 3 bases at J, with 20 bases between. CDR3 length: 16 amino acids. This CDR3 is CASSTGFGTNFYEQYF. CDR3 nucleotide sequence: TGTGCCAGCAGTACAGGATTCGGCACCAACTTCTACGAGCAGTACTTC. Full variable domain (remainder filled in from reference TRBV28 and TRBJ2-7): DVKVTQSSRYLVKRTGEKVFLECVQDMDHENMFWYRQDPGLGLRLIYFSYDVKMKEKGDIPEGYSVSREKKERFSLILESASTNQTSMYLCASSTGFGTNFYEQYFGPGTRLTVT.

V and J are TRBV19 and TRBJ1-2; 7 bases line up with TRBD1. The V and J ends lost 5 bases and 7 bases, in that order; junction bases with no gene match: 7. Per the germline V gene, CDR1 is LNHDA and CDR2 is SQIVND (reference sequence). The CDR3 totals 13 residues. CDR3 DNA sequence: TGTGCCAGTAGTGAGAGGGGGCCTGTTGGCTACACCTTC. Amino acid sequence: CASSERGPVGYTF.

The chain couples TRBV10-3 to TRBJ1-1; weak D call: TRBD1 (5 bases). The CDR3 consists of 13 residues. Trimming left V 3 bases short and J 7 bases short, with 12 bases between. CDR1 and CDR2 from the germline V gene are ENHRY and SYGVKD. CDR3: CAISDGREVEAFF. The CDR3 DNA sequence: TGTGCCATCAGTGATGGCAGGGAGGTTGAAGCTTTCTTT.

This rearrangement joins TRBV2 to TRBJ2-2; 11 bases fit TRBD1. With V trimmed by 6 bases and J by 2 bases, 2 bases remained unmatched. CDR3 length: 15 residues. In germline, CDR1 is SNHLY, CDR2 FYNNEI. This chain's CDR3 is CASRWTGGNTGELFF. In nucleotides, the CDR3 is TGTGCCAGCAGGTGGACAGGGGGCAACACCGGGGAGCTGTTTTTT.

The chain joins TRBV5-1 to TRBJ2-1, with 9 bases fitting TRBD1. Germline trimming cut 4 bases from V and 6 bases from J; bases unmatched to any gene: 11. Germline V gives CDR1 SGHRS, CDR2 YFSETQ. The CDR3 loop spans 16 amino acids. The CDR3 region is CASSPEAGQGGNEQFF. The CDR3 nucleotides are TGCGCCAGCAGCCCCGAAGCGGGACAGGGTGGCAATGAGCAGTTCTTC.

The chain recombines TRBV7-2 with TRBJ1-2; perhaps TRBD1 as D (5 bases). The CDR3 covers 15 residues. Germline values: CDR1 SGHTA, CDR2 FQGNSA. The V and J ends lost 3 bases and 4 bases respectively, with 15 bases between them. The CDR3 DNA reads as TGTGCCAGCAGCTTCGGGGGGAGCCCAGTCTATGGCTACACCTTC. Its protein is CASSFGGSPVYGYTF.

The genes are TRBV6-5 and TRBJ1-4; no reliable D call. Trimming removed 8 bases at V and 8 bases at J, with 15 bases between. The germline V gene has CDR1 MNHEY and CDR2 SVGAGI. The CDR3 totals 13 residues. The DNA for the CDR3 is TGTGCCAGCCAGAGTCCCGGAAGGGAAAAACTGTTTTTT. Encoded protein: CASQSPGREKLFF.

The chain has TRBV11-3 and TRBJ1-3; D not resolved. The CDR3 runs to 18 residues. Trimming took off 5 bases at V and 0 bases at J, with 20 bases between the two ends. The germline gives CDR1 SGHNT, CDR2 YENEEA. This CDR3 is CASSNTELWEASGNTIYF. Here the CDR3 DNA reads TGTGCCAGCAGCAACACCGAACTCTGGGAAGCCTCTGGAAACACCATATATTTT.

The chain employs TRBV19 and TRBJ2-3, with 7 positions matching TRBD1. Trimming at V came to 11 bases and at J to 1 base, leaving 3 bases not matched to a gene. The length of the CDR3 is 12 residues. CDR1 and CDR2 (germline): LNHDA, SQIVND (reference sequence). In nucleotides, the CDR3 is TGTGCCTCCGGGACAGGCACAGATACGCAGTATTTT. Its translation: CASGTGTDTQYF.

This clone occurred a few times. The rearrangement links TRBV7-8 to TRBJ2-7; 15 nucleotides agree with TRBD2. The CDR3 covers 16 residues. CDR1 and CDR2 (germline): SGHVS, FQNEAQ. Trimming cost V 8 bases and J 0 bases; bases outside gene matches: 5. CDR3 nucleotides: TGTGCCAGCCAGGGACTAGCGGGAGGAAACTCCTACGAGCAGTACTTC. Translated: CASQGLAGGNSYEQYF.

This clone has only a few counts. CDR3 sequence (DNA): TGTGCCAGCAGCCCCATGGATTTCGGCAATGAGCAGTTCTTC. Protein: CASSPMDFGNEQFF. The rearrangement joins TRBV7-2 to TRBJ2-1; D is undetermined. The CDR3 is 14 residues long. The germline gives CDR1 SGHTA, CDR2 FQGNSA. V lost 5 bases, J lost 6 bases, and 14 bases lay in between.

V usage is TRBV5-6 and J usage is TRBJ2-2, with D possibly TRBD2 on 6 matching bases. The CDR3 length is 15 residues. Germline CDR1 is SGHDT and CDR2 is YYEEEE. V lost 2 bases to trimming and J lost 2 bases, with 10 bases between them. CDR3 amino acids: CASSFGRPNTGELFF. The DNA of the CDR3 is TGTGCCAGCAGCTTTGGGAGGCCAAACACCGGGGAGCTGTTTTTT. Combining the CDR3 with reference TRBV5-6 and TRBJ2-2 gives the whole variable domain DAGVTQSPTHLIKTRGQQVTLRCSPKSGHDTVSWYQQALGQGPQFIFQYYEEEERQRGNFPDRFSGHQFPNYSSELNVNALLLGDSALYLCASSFGRPNTGELFFGEGSRLTVL.

V and J are TRBV7-2 and TRBJ2-1; TRBD1 matches 10 bases. There are 16 residues in the CDR3. Looked up from germline, CDR1 is SGHTA and CDR2 is FQGNSA. V lost 4 bases and J lost 4; bases outside the gene matches: 7. The CDR3 sequence is CASSSTGTGAYNEQFF. In DNA form, the CDR3 reads TGTGCCAGCAGCTCTACTGGGACAGGGGCGTACAATGAGCAGTTCTTC.

The genes are TRBV18 and TRBJ2-5; D could derive from TRBD1 or TRBD2 (5 bases each). CDR1 and CDR2 from the germline V gene are KGHSH and LQKENI. V lost 3 bases, J lost 1 base, and 9 bases lay in between. CDR3 length: 14 amino acids. The CDR3 loop reads CASSPGRFQETQYF. DNA of the CDR3: TGTGCCAGCTCACCGGGACGGTTCCAAGAGACCCAGTACTTC.